This is a list of T cell receptor beta chains from one sample in a study of T cell repertoires in cytomegalovirus infection. MiXCR was run by TCRdb on the reads, yielding one entry per CDR3 protein. The sample consists of about 140,000 distinct CDR3 sequences, about 6.1% of them appearing once. Material: PBMCs. These TCRs come from a human donor in good health (CMV status not recorded). Some clones in this sample may be carry-over from other donors' samples. CDR3s include the opening cysteine and the closing phenylalanine or tryptophan. The D gene is left open where the match is weak. Size tells how often a clone was seen (once, few, many) or the class of an expanded clone, and some rows leave it out.

v_call	clone_size	d_call	j_call	cdr3_length	cdr3_nt	cdr3_aa
TRBV20-1	many	TRBD1	TRBJ1-6	16	TGCAGTGCGCGAAAAGGGACAGGGGGATTTAATTCACCCCTCCACTTT	CSARKGTGGFNSPLHF
TRBV30	few	NA	TRBJ1-1	13	TGTGCCGGGGGAAAAGGGTGGAACACTGAAGCTTTCTTT	CAGGKGWNTEAFF
TRBV28	NA	TRBD1	TRBJ2-4	14	TGTGCCAGCAGTCCCGGACAGGGCGGAAACATTCAGTACTTC	CASSPGQGGNIQYF
TRBV6-2/TRBV6-3	NA	NA	TRBJ1-1	13	TGTGCCAGCAGTTATAGGGGACGGACTGAAACTTTCTTT	CASSYRGRTETFF
TRBV7-9	many	NA	TRBJ2-5	15	TGTGCCAGCAGCTTAGTCCGGACAGTCGGAGAGACCCAGTACTTC	CASSLVRTVGETQYF
TRBV29-1	NA	TRBD2	TRBJ2-3	14	TGCAGCGTTAACCTAGCGGGGGGCACAGATACGCAGTATTTT	CSVNLAGGTDTQYF
TRBV24-1	many	NA	TRBJ2-5	14	TGTGCCACCGCCTCGCTGGAGGGGGGAGAGACCCAGTACTTC	CATASLEGGETQYF
TRBV7-9	many	TRBD1	TRBJ1-5	14	TGTGCCAGCAGCCGGGGACAGGACAATCAGCCCCAGCATTTT	CASSRGQDNQPQHF
TRBV20-1	many	NA	TRBJ2-5	12	TGCAGTGCTTGGCTAGCCGGGGAGACCCAGTACTTC	CSAWLAGETQYF
TRBV5-3	NA	NA	TRBJ2-7	11	TGTGCCAGCACCCGTGGTGGGGAGCAGTACTTC	CASTRGGEQYF
TRBV15	NA	NA	TRBJ2-2	13	TGTGCCACCAGCAGAGATTTTATCGGGGAGCTGTTTTTT	CATSRDFIGELFF
TRBV18	many	NA	TRBJ2-1	15	TGTGCCAGCTCACGAGGGGACATTAGGGTCAATGAGCAGTTCTTC	CASSRGDIRVNEQFF
TRBV7-9	many	NA	TRBJ2-5	14	TGTGCCAGCAGCTTAGTAGGCTATTCGGAGACCCAGTACTTC	CASSLVGYSETQYF
TRBV28	many	TRBD2	TRBJ2-4	16	TGTGCCAGCAGTAGCTGGGCGGGAGCCGCTAAAAACATTCAGTACTTC	CASSSWAGAAKNIQYF
TRBV7-2	many	NA	TRBJ2-1	17	TGTGCCAGCAGCGCCCCGGGTAGCCGACCCTCCTACAATGAGCAGTTCTTC	CASSAPGSRPSYNEQFF
TRBV2	NA	TRBD1	TRBJ2-1	15	TGTGCCAGCAGTGATGGCAGGGGGTTCTACAATGAGCAGTTCTTC	CASSDGRGFYNEQFF
TRBV10-3	many	NA	TRBJ1-1	13	TGTGCCATCAGGGGCAGCCTAAACACTGAAGCTTTCTTT	CAIRGSLNTEAFF
TRBV20-1	NA	NA	TRBJ2-3	13	TGCAGTGCAAGGCCCCACGACACAGATACGCAGTATTTT	CSARPHDTDTQYF
TRBV28	NA	TRBD2	TRBJ2-1	13	TGTGCCAGCACCCCCGGGGGGTACAATGAGCAGTTCTTC	CASTPGGYNEQFF
TRBV20-1	NA	NA	TRBJ2-1	12	TGCAGTCTTACCCCCCTAGGGAATGAGCAGTTCTTC	CSLTPLGNEQFF
TRBV27	many	NA	TRBJ2-1	17	TGTGCCAGCAGTTTATCTGTCGGGACAAACCAGCAGAATGAGCAGTTCTTC	CASSLSVGTNQQNEQFF
TRBV7-3	many	TRBD1	TRBJ1-5	15	TGTGCCAGCGACAGGGAGTGTGACGGCAATCAGCCCCAGCATTTT	CASDRECDGNQPQHF
TRBV7-9	many	TRBD2	TRBJ2-1	14	TGTGCCAGCAGCTTAGCGGCCGGGGGGGTTGAGCAGTTCTTC	CASSLAAGGVEQFF
TRBV7-3	few	TRBD2	TRBJ2-7	16	TGTGCCAGCAGCCCCCGGGGACTAGCGGCACCATACGAGCAGTACTTC	CASSPRGLAAPYEQYF
TRBV28	many	NA	TRBJ1-1	15	TGTGCCAGCAGTCCCCCAGGCAAGGCCCTAAGCAAAGCTTTCTTT	CASSPPGKALSKAFF
TRBV5-1	NA	TRBD1	TRBJ1-6	15	TGCGCCAGCAGCTTGAGGACAGGGGAGGATTCACCCCTCCACTTT	CASSLRTGEDSPLHF
TRBV7-9	few	TRBD1	TRBJ1-5	14	TGTGCCAGCAGCACAGGGGGTAGCAATCAGCCCCAGCATTTT	CASSTGGSNQPQHF
TRBV5-4	few	NA	TRBJ2-2	15	TGTGCCAGCAGCAAAGCCGGGAGAAACACCGGGGAGCTGTTTTTT	CASSKAGRNTGELFF
TRBV28	many	TRBD2	TRBJ2-1	15	TGTGCCAGCAGTACACTAGCGGGGGGGCGGGATGAGCAGTTCTTC	CASSTLAGGRDEQFF
TRBV2	many	NA	TRBJ1-6	16	TGTGCCAGCAGTGAATTGAGGGGGGGTAGTAATTCACCCCTCCACTTT	CASSELRGGSNSPLHF
TRBV12-3/TRBV12-4	NA	NA	TRBJ2-3	15	TGTGCCAGCAGTTTGCAGGGGGGAGCCACAGATACGCAGTATTTT	CASSLQGGATDTQYF
TRBV12-5	many	TRBD1	TRBJ1-6	14	TGTGCTAGTGGCTCCGACACAGGGGAATCACCCCTCCACTTT	CASGSDTGESPLHF
TRBV12-3/TRBV12-4	many	TRBD1	TRBJ2-4	15	TGTGCCAGCAAACCGGGACAGGGCGACCGAAACATTCAGTACTTC	CASKPGQGDRNIQYF
TRBV12-3/TRBV12-4	many	NA	TRBJ1-1	15	TGTGCCAGCAGTTTTGGGTCAGGTGGCCCGCCTGAAGCTTTCTTT	CASSFGSGGPPEAFF
TRBV20-1	many	TRBD2	TRBJ2-3	17	TGCAGTGCGTCGGGACTAGCGGGGGAAAGACCCGAAGATACGCAGTATTTT	CSASGLAGERPEDTQYF
TRBV7-2	many	TRBD2	TRBJ2-1	15	TGTGCCAGCAGCTTCTTGGGGGGGTCCTACAATGAGCAGTTCTTC	CASSFLGGSYNEQFF
TRBV7-2	many	NA	TRBJ1-1	14	TGTGCCAGCAGACGGGGCCCGCTGGAGACTGAAGCTTTCTTT	CASRRGPLETEAFF
TRBV12-3/TRBV12-4	few	NA	TRBJ1-5	14	TGTGCCAGCAGTCTGGTGTTTCGTAATCAGCCCCAGCATTTT	CASSLVFRNQPQHF
TRBV7-8	many	TRBD1	TRBJ2-7	15	TGTGCCAGCAGCTCGCGACAGGGTCCCACGTACGAGCAGTACTTC	CASSSRQGPTYEQYF
TRBV15	NA	NA	TRBJ1-1	12	TGTGCCACCAGCACAGGGGACACTGAAGCTTTCTTT	CATSTGDTEAFF
TRBV6-6	few	TRBD1	TRBJ1-2	18	TGTGCCAGCAGTTACTCCCGGGGACAGCCAACAGAAAACTATGGCTACACCTTC	CASSYSRGQPTENYGYTF
TRBV7-6	many	NA	TRBJ1-2	15	TGTGCCAGCAGCTTAGCGTTTGGAGGGAGCTATGGCTACACCTTC	CASSLAFGGSYGYTF
TRBV7-2	many	NA	TRBJ1-1	13	TGTGCCAGCAGCTTAAGGGTTGTTCCTGAAGCTTTCTTT	CASSLRVVPEAFF
TRBV14	many	NA	TRBJ1-4	20	TGTGCCAGCAGCATCTTTACCACCAACCCCCCCAGGGTTTTGTGTGAAAAACTGTTTTTT	CASSIFTTNPPRVLCEKLFF
TRBV18	NA	NA	TRBJ1-5	14	TGTGCCAGCTCACGGTCGGGCAGCAATCAGCCCCAGCATTTT	CASSRSGSNQPQHF
TRBV12-3/TRBV12-4	many	TRBD2	TRBJ2-3	17	TGTGCCAGCAGTCCACTTATCCTAGCGGGGGGGAAAGATACGCAGTATTTT	CASSPLILAGGKDTQYF
TRBV7-2	many	TRBD2	TRBJ2-3	16	TGTGCCAGCAGCCAATCAGCGGGGGGGTGGACAGATACGCAGTATTTT	CASSQSAGGWTDTQYF
TRBV2	many	TRBD2	TRBJ2-1	15	TGTGCCAGCAGTGGGACTAGCGGGTCCTACAATGAGCAGTTCTTC	CASSGTSGSYNEQFF
TRBV28	few	TRBD2	TRBJ2-1	12	TGTGCCAGCAGTTTATTTAGCGGGGGGCAGTTCTTC	CASSLFSGGQFF
TRBV7-2	many	NA	TRBJ1-1	11	TGTGCCAGCAGCCCCCAAAGATTGGCTTTCTTT	CASSPQRLAFF
TRBV28	many	TRBD1	TRBJ1-1	15	TGTGCCAGCAGTTTACCAGGGACAGGGGGCTCTGAAGCTTTCTTT	CASSLPGTGGSEAFF
TRBV28	NA	NA	TRBJ2-2	15	TGTGCCAGCATCCTACAACGGGGGAACACCGGGGAGCTGTTTTTT	CASILQRGNTGELFF